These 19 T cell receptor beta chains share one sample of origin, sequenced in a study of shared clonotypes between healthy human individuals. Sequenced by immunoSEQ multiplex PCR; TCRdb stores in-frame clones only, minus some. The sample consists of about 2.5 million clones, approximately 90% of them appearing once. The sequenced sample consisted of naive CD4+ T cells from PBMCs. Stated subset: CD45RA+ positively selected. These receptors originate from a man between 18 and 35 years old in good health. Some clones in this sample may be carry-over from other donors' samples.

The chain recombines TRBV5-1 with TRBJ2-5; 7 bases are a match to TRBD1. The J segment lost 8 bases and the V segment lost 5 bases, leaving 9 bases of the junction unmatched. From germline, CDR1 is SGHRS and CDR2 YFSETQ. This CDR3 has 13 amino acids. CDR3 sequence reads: CASRQGPSDTQYF. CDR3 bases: TGCGCCAGCAGACAGGGGCCATCGGACACCCAGTACTTC.

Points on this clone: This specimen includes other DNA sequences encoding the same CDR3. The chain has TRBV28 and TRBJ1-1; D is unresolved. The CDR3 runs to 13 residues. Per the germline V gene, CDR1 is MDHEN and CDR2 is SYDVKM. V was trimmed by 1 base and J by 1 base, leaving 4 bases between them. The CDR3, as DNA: TGTGCCAGCAGTTTATCACAGAACACTGAAGCTTTCTTT. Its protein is CASSLSQNTEAFF.

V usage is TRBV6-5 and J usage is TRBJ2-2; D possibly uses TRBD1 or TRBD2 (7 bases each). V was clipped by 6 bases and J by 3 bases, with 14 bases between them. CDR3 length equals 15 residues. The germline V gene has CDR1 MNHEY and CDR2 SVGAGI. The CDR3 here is CASRVQGRDTGELFF. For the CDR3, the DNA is TGTGCCAGCAGGGTACAGGGGAGGGACACCGGGGAGCTGTTTTTT.

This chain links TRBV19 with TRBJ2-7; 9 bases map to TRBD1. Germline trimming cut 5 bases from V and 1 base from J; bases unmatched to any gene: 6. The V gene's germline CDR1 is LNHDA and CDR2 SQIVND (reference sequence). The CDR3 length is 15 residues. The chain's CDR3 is CASSRTGQGSYEQYF. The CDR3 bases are TGTGCCAGTAGTCGAACGGGACAGGGATCCTACGAGCAGTACTTC.

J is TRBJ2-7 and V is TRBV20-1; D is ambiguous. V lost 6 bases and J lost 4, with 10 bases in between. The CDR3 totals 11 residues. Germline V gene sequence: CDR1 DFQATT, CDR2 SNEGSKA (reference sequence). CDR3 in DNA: TGCAGTGCCGGATTTGTTTACGAGCAGTACTTC. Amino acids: CSAGFVYEQYF.

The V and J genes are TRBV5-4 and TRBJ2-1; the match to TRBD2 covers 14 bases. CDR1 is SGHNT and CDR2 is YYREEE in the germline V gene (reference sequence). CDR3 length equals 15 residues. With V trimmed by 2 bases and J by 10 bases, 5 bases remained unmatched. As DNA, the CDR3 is TGTGCCAGCAGCTTAGGGACTAGCGGGAGATGGGAGCAGTTCTTC. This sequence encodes CASSLGTSGRWEQFF.

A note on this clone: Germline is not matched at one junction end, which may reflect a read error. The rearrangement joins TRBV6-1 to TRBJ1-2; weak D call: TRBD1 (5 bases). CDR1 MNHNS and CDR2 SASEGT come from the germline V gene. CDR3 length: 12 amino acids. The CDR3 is CASSELTDLIPF. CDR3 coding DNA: TGTGCCAGCAGTGAACTGACAGACCTTATCCCCTTC.

The CDR3 protein is CASSLGLGLFENEQFF. The DNA of the CDR3 is TGCGCCAGCAGCTTGGGACTAGGTCTGTTCGAGAATGAGCAGTTCTTC. V gene TRBV5-1 combines with J gene TRBJ2-1, with D perhaps TRBD2 (6 bases). V was pared by 0 bases and J by 7 bases, with 17 bases between. This CDR3 has 16 residues. The germline CDR1 and CDR2 sequences are SGHRS and YFSETQ.

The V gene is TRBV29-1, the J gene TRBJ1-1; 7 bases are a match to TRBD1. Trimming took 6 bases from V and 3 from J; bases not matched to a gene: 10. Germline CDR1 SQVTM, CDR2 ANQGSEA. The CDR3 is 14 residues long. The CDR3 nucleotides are TGCAGCGTCCTACGACAGGGTCGGGACACTGAAGCTTTCTTT. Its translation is CSVLRQGRDTEAFF.

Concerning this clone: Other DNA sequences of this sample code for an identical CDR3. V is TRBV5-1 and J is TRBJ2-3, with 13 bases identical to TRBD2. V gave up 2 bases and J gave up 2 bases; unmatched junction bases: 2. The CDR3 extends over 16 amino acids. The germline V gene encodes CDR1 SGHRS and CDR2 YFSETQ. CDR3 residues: CASSFGTSGTTDTQYF. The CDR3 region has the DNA TGCGCCAGCAGCTTTGGGACTAGCGGGACCACAGATACGCAGTATTTT. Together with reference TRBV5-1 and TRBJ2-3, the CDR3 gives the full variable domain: KAGVTQTPRYLIKTRGQQVTLSCSPISGHRSVSWYQQTPGQGLQFLFEYFSETQRNKGNFPGRFSGRQFSNSRSEMNVSTLELGDSALYLCASSFGTSGTTDTQYFGPGTRLTVL.

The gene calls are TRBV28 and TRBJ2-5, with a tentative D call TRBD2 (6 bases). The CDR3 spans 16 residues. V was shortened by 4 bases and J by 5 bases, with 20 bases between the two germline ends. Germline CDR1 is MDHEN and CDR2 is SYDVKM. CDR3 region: CASSSRRGGGVETQYF. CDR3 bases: TGTGCCAGCAGTTCCCGGAGGGGTGGAGGAGTGGAGACCCAGTACTTC.

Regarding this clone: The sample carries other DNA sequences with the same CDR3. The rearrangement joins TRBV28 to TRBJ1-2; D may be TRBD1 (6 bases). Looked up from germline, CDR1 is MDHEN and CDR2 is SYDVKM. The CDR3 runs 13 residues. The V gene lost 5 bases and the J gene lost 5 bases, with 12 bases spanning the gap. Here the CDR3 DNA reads TGTGCCAGCAGTCTACCAGGGGCTTATGGCTACACCTTC. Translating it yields CASSLPGAYGYTF.

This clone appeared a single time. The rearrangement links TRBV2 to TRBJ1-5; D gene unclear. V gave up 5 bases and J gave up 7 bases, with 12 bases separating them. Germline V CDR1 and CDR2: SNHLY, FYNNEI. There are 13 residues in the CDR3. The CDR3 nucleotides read TGTGCCAGCAGTTCGAACTTGGGGCAGCCCCAGCATTTT. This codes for CASSSNLGQPQHF. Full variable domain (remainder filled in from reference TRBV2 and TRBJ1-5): EPEVTQTPSHQVTQMGQEVILRCVPISNHLYFYWYRQILGQKVEFLVSFYNNEISEKSEIFDDQFSVERPDGSNFTLKIRSTKLEDSAMYFCASSSNLGQPQHFGDGTRLSIL.

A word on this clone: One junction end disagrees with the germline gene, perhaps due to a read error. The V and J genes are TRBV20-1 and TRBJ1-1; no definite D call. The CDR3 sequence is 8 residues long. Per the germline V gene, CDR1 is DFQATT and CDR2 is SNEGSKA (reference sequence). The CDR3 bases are TGCAGTGCTAGTCCCCAAGGTTTT. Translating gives CSASPQGF.

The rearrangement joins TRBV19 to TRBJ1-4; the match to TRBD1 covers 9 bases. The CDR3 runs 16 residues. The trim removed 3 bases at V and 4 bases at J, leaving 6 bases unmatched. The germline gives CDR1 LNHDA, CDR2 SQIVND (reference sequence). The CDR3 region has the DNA TGTGCCAGTAGTATTAACAGGGGGCGGATTAATGAAAAACTGTTTTTT. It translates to CASSINRGRINEKLFF.

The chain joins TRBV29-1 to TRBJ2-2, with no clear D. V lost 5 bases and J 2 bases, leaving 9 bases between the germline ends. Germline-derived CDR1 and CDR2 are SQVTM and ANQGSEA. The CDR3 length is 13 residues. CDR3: CSVSGQNTGELFF. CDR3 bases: TGCAGCGTTTCGGGTCAAAACACCGGGGAGCTGTTTTTT.

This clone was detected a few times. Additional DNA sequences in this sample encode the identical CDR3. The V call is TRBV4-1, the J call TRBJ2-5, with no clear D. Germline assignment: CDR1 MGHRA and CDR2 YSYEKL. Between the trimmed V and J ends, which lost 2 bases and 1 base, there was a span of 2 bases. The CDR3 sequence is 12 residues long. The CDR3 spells CASSQPQETQYF. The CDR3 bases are TGCGCCAGCAGCCAACCCCAAGAGACCCAGTACTTC.

As DNA, the CDR3 is TGTGCCAGCAGTATACCGGGACAGGGGGCTAGAGGCTACACCTTC. It yields the protein CASSIPGQGARGYTF. The genes are TRBV28 and TRBJ1-2; TRBD1 aligns across 12 bases. This CDR3 spans 15 amino acids. V lost 5 bases, J lost 8 bases, and 9 bases stayed unmatched. Germline-derived CDR1 and CDR2 are MDHEN and SYDVKM.

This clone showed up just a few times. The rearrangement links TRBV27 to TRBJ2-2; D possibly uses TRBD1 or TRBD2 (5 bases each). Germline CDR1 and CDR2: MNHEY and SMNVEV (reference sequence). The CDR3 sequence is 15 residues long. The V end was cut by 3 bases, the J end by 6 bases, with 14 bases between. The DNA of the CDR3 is TGTGCCAGCAGTTTCCTCGGGACCAGGGCCGGGGAGCTGTTTTTT. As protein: CASSFLGTRAGELFF.